This T cell receptor beta chain was observed in a study of tumor-infiltrating lymphocytes in localized non-small cell lung cancer. Looked up from germline, CDR1 is WNHNN and CDR2 is SYGVQD (reference sequence). V was shortened by 2 bases and J by 2 bases, with 5 bases between the two germline ends. This CDR3 spans 13 amino acids. The table came from immunoSEQ multiplex PCR; TCRdb's copy has only in-frame clones and leaves some out. The sample includes thousands of clones, over 70% of them seen just once. Material for sequencing was uninvolved lung tissue not adjacent to the tumor. This sequence originates from a human donor with non-small cell lung cancer. The rearrangement uses TRBV10-1 and TRBJ2-3; D is unresolved. This CDR3 reads CASSEGPTDTQYF. CDR3 DNA: TGCGCCAGCAGTGAGGGGCCCACAGATACGCAGTATTTT.